Below are 27 T cell receptor beta chains sequenced from a single sample in a study of cytomegalovirus exposure and HLA in healthy donors. Primers for the PCR totalled 60 Vbeta and 13 Jbeta. Sequencing was performed with immunoSEQ multiplex PCR; in TCRdb, only in-frame clones are kept and a portion is missing. The table shows over 200,000 clones, with 70% to 90% occurring only once. What was sequenced was PBMCs. The source of these receptors is a human donor in good health.

The rearrangement uses TRBV6-1 and TRBJ1-3, with a weak D call TRBD1 (5 bases). The CDR3 is 16 residues long. The ends were cut back, 3 bases at V and 0 bases at J, with 12 bases in the middle. The germline V gene has CDR1 MNHNS and CDR2 SASEGT. CDR3 nucleotides: TGTGCCAGCAGTGAGGCCGGAGGGACCTCTGGAAACACCATATATTTT. Translated: CASSEAGGTSGNTIYF.

The V gene is TRBV6-5, the J gene TRBJ1-3; D is possibly TRBD1 (5 bases). The V end was cut by 7 bases, the J end by 0 bases, with 13 bases between. The CDR3 is 15 amino acids. CDR1 and CDR2 from the germline V gene are MNHEY and SVGAGI. CDR3 in amino acids: CASTPGGSSGNTIYF. In DNA form, the CDR3 reads TGTGCCAGCACCCCTGGGGGGAGCTCTGGAAACACCATATATTTT.

This clone showed up just once. V and J are TRBV7-9 and TRBJ1-1, with a possible D match to TRBD1 (6 bases). This CDR3 spans 12 amino acids. V gave up 1 base and J gave up 8 bases, with 8 bases separating them. Germline-derived CDR1 and CDR2 are SEHNR and FQNEAQ (reference sequence). DNA of the CDR3: TGTGCCAGCAGCTTAGGGACAGTGGAAGCTTTCTTT. Encoded protein: CASSLGTVEAFF.

Concerning this clone: Compared with germline, one end of the junction differs, possibly owing to a read error. The same CDR3 can be traced to other DNA sequences in this sample. The V and J genes are TRBV6-5 and TRBJ1-1; 9 positions agree with TRBD1. The CDR3 runs 15 residues. CDR1 and CDR2 from the germline V gene are MNHEY and SVGAGI. CDR3 coding DNA: TGTGCCAGCAGGCCGACCGGGACAGGGTCCACTGAGGCTTTCTTT. Translated, it gives CASRPTGTGSTEAFF.

The chain couples TRBV28 to TRBJ1-2; D is undetermined. V dropped 6 bases and J dropped 1 base, with 9 bases sitting between them. The germline V gene encodes CDR1 MDHEN and CDR2 SYDVKM. The CDR3 has 13 amino acids. CDR3 sequence (DNA): TGTGCCAGCAGCACGGACTTTAACTATGGCTACACCTTC. It yields the protein CASSTDFNYGYTF.

The chain has TRBV9 and TRBJ2-3; D is uncertain. CDR3 length: 13 residues. Trimming shortened V by 0 bases and J by 3 bases, and 5 bases separated the two germline ends. The germline gives CDR1 SGDLS, CDR2 YYNGEE. The CDR3 DNA follows: TGTGCCAGCAGCGTAGATGTAACAGATACGCAGTATTTT. It yields the protein CASSVDVTDTQYF.

This clone was recorded a few times. The rearrangement links TRBV5-4 to TRBJ2-3, with D possibly being TRBD2 (5 bases). The V gene's germline CDR1 is SGHNT and CDR2 YYREEE (reference sequence). Between the trimmed V and J ends, which lost 8 bases and 0 bases, there was a span of 19 bases. The CDR3 runs 16 residues. CDR3 DNA: TGTGCCAGTAAAACAGCTAGCTCTTCTAGCACAGATACGCAGTATTTT. This translates into CASKTASSSSTDTQYF.

The chain combines TRBV5-5 with TRBJ2-2, with 8 bases aligning to TRBD1. The CDR3 consists of 15 residues. Germline CDR1 reads SGHKS; CDR2 reads YYEKEE (reference sequence). Trimming cost V 5 bases and J 4 bases; bases outside gene matches: 7. In DNA, the CDR3 is TGTGCCAGCAGTAACCGGGACAGGAGCACCGGGGAGCTGTTTTTT. It specifies CASSNRDRSTGELFF.

The chain recombines TRBV12-5 with TRBJ1-1; TRBD1 agrees at 7 bases. Germline-derived CDR1 and CDR2 are LGHNT and FRNRAP. The trim removed 5 bases at V and 3 bases at J, leaving 15 bases unmatched. The CDR3 has 17 residues. As DNA, the CDR3 is TGTGCTAGTGGTACCGACTTAGAGACAGGGCGGTACACTGAAGCTTTCTTT. Protein product: CASGTDLETGRYTEAFF. Combining the CDR3 with reference TRBV12-5 and TRBJ1-1 gives the whole variable domain DARVTQTPRHKVTEMGQEVTMRCQPILGHNTVFWYRQTMMQGLELLAYFRNRAPLDDSGMPKDRFSAEMPDATLATLKIQPSEPRDSAVYFCASGTDLETGRYTEAFFGQGTRLTVV.

V is TRBV5-4 and J is TRBJ2-3; 15 bases are shared with TRBD2. The germline V gene encodes CDR1 SGHNT and CDR2 YYREEE (reference sequence). CDR3 length: 16 residues. Trimming at V came to 4 bases and at J to 6 bases, leaving 6 bases not matched to a gene. The CDR3 coding sequence is TGTGCCAGCAGCCCGGGACTAGCGGGGGGTGAGGATACGCAGTATTTT. Protein sequence: CASSPGLAGGEDTQYF.

The chain employs TRBV6-5 and TRBJ1-3; a weak D match, TRBD1 (6 bases). The CDR3 length is 13 residues. V gave up 6 bases and J gave up 4 bases, with 10 bases separating them. The germline CDR1 and CDR2 sequences are MNHEY and SVGAGI. CDR3 bases: TGTGCCAGCAGGGGAGACAGGGGAAACACCATATATTTT. Translating gives CASRGDRGNTIYF.

The rearrangement links TRBV25-1 to TRBJ2-1; 7 bases are a match to TRBD2. Germline-derived CDR1 and CDR2 are MGHDK and SYGVNS. The CDR3 loop spans 16 amino acids. V was pared by 1 base and J by 2 bases, with 5 bases of the junction left unmatched. CDR3 loop: CASSELGGVTYNEQFF. In DNA form, the CDR3 reads TGTGCCAGCAGTGAATTGGGGGGGGTAACCTACAATGAGCAGTTCTTC.

V is TRBV10-3 and J is TRBJ1-4, with 7 positions matching TRBD1. Germline V CDR1 and CDR2: ENHRY, SYGVKD. This CDR3 is 17 amino acids long. The V and J ends lost 0 bases and 5 bases, in that order; junction bases with no gene match: 9. CDR3: CAISESGGEAPNEKLFF. The CDR3 bases are TGTGCCATCAGTGAGTCAGGGGGCGAGGCTCCAAATGAAAAACTGTTTTTT.

This clone has a single count. CDR3 DNA: TGCGCCAGTGCGGGACAGGGAAAAACTGAAGCTTTCTTT. Protein sequence: CASAGQGKTEAFF. V usage is TRBV5-1 and J usage is TRBJ1-1; 9 nucleotides agree with TRBD1. This CDR3 spans 13 amino acids. Germline CDR1 is SGHRS and CDR2 is YFSETQ. Trimming removed 8 bases from V and 5 bases from J; junction bases left unmatched: 7.

This sequence joins TRBV4-1 and TRBJ2-7, with 10 bases lining up with TRBD2. Germline loops: CDR1 MGHRA, CDR2 YSYEKL. The CDR3 runs to 14 residues. Trimming at V came to 1 base and at J to 7 bases, leaving 4 bases not matched to a gene. DNA for the CDR3: TGCGCCAGCAGCCAAGGAGCGGGAGGGGTTGAGCAGTACTTC. It codes for CASSQGAGGVEQYF.

The chain combines TRBV7-9 with TRBJ1-1; 11 bases are shared with TRBD1. Germline V gene sequence: CDR1 SEHNR, CDR2 FQNEAQ (reference sequence). The CDR3 loop spans 16 amino acids. Trimming cost V 5 bases and J 4 bases; bases outside gene matches: 9. The DNA of the CDR3 is TGTGCCAGCAGCCCCCCCAGGACAGGGGGCGGCACTGAAGCTTTCTTT. This encodes CASSPPRTGGGTEAFF.

The chain uses TRBV7-9 and TRBJ2-7; 15 bases fit TRBD2. In germline, CDR1 is SEHNR, CDR2 FQNEAQ (reference sequence). J was trimmed by 5 bases and V by 5 bases; bases with no gene match: 10. The CDR3 is 17 amino acids. CDR3 sequence: CASSARTSGRDVHEQYF. DNA of the CDR3: TGTGCCAGCAGCGCGCGGACTAGCGGGAGGGATGTCCACGAGCAGTACTTC.

The V call is TRBV2, the J call TRBJ1-5, with 7 bases aligning to TRBD1. Trimming took 4 bases from V and 6 from J; bases not matched to a gene: 9. Germline V CDR1 and CDR2: SNHLY, FYNNEI. This CDR3 is built from 15 residues. The CDR3 region has the DNA TGTGCCAGCAGTGCTGAGACAGGGTCGTTTCAGCCCCAGCATTTT. Translating gives CASSAETGSFQPQHF.

The V gene is TRBV4-2, the J gene TRBJ1-1, with 7 bases lining up with TRBD1. V gave up 0 bases and J gave up 10 bases; unmatched junction bases: 8. This CDR3 has 14 amino acids. Looked up from germline, CDR1 is LGHNA and CDR2 is YNFKEQ. CDR3 DNA: TGTGCCAGCAGCCAAGAAAGACAGGGCCCGGGAGCTTTCTTT. This translates into CASSQERQGPGAFF.

The chain combines TRBV29-1 with TRBJ2-7; 7 positions match TRBD1. The J segment lost 4 bases and the V segment lost 5 bases, leaving 8 bases of the junction unmatched. The CDR3 spans 13 residues. Germline V CDR1 and CDR2: SQVTM, ANQGSEA. The CDR3 DNA follows: TGCAGCGTTTCGGTACAGGGGTTGTACGAGCAGTACTTC. Its protein is CSVSVQGLYEQYF.

This clone occurred once. The chain links TRBV21-1 to TRBJ2-1; whether TRBD2, the table's D call, matches the DNA was not checked. TRBV21-1 is described as a pseudogene. This CDR3 spans 13 amino acids. The CDR3 loop reads CASSKIPTGEQFF. In nucleotides, the CDR3 is TGTGCCAGCAGCAAAATCCCCACGGGTGAGCAGTTCTTC.

The chain couples TRBV19 to TRBJ2-2; 7 bases align to TRBD1. The V gene's germline CDR1 is LNHDA and CDR2 SQIVND (reference sequence). V shed 6 bases and J 7 bases; nucleotides not matched to a gene: 8. CDR3 size: 14 residues. The CDR3 DNA is TGTGCCAGTAGCCCCAGGGGGAACGGCGGGGAGCTGTTTTTT. It yields the protein CASSPRGNGGELFF.

CDR3 sequence: CASSLGAGGSYNEQFF. CDR3 coding DNA: TGTGCCAGCAGCTTGGGGGCGGGAGGATCCTACAATGAGCAGTTCTTC. The chain combines TRBV5-8 with TRBJ2-1, with 8 positions matching TRBD2. The V and J ends lost 0 bases and 1 base, in that order; junction bases with no gene match: 3. The CDR3 has 16 amino acids. Germline values: CDR1 SGHTS, CDR2 YDEGEE.

V usage is TRBV2 and J usage is TRBJ2-3, with TRBD2 matching over 8 bases. The CDR3 is 17 amino acids. Germline V lookup: CDR1 SNHLY, CDR2 FYNNEI. With V trimmed by 6 bases and J by 4 bases, 15 bases remained unmatched. CDR3: CASRDGYSGRIADTQYF. Here the CDR3 DNA reads TGTGCCAGCAGGGACGGATACAGCGGGAGAATAGCAGATACGCAGTATTTT.

The chain uses TRBV25-1 and TRBJ2-5, with D tentatively TRBD2 (6 bases). The better agreement between TRBJ2-7 and the DNA end casts doubt on the J call. CDR3 length equals 13 residues. CDR1 and CDR2 from the germline V gene are MGHDK and SYGVNS. Here the CDR3 DNA reads TGTGCCAGCAGACCGCGGGACGCCTACGAGCAGTACTTC. This translates into CASRPRDAYEQYF.

This rearrangement joins TRBV7-9 to TRBJ1-5; no clear D gene. Trimming stripped 1 base from V and 4 bases from J, with 11 bases between. The CDR3 has 15 amino acids. Germline loops: CDR1 SEHNR, CDR2 FQNEAQ (reference sequence). As DNA, the CDR3 is TGTGCCAGCAGCTTAGGCCCGGGGAGGAATCAGCCCCAGCATTTT. It translates to CASSLGPGRNQPQHF.

V usage is TRBV10-3 and J usage is TRBJ2-3, with a tentative D call TRBD2 (5 bases). Germline values: CDR1 ENHRY, CDR2 SYGVKD. Deletions cut 0 bases from V and 2 bases from J, with 12 bases between. The CDR3 runs to 16 residues. The DNA for the CDR3 is TGTGCCATCAGTGAGTCGACGGAGCGGATCACAGATACGCAGTATTTT. It codes for CAISESTERITDTQYF.